This TCR beta chain was sequenced for a study of T cell repertoires in cytomegalovirus infection. The CDR3 runs 17 residues. The germline V gene encodes CDR1 MDHEN and CDR2 SYDVKM. V lost 4 bases, J lost 0 bases, and 16 bases lay in between. This clonotype showed up many times. TCRdb reprocessed the reads with MiXCR, giving one entry per CDR3 protein. The sample contains roughly 240,000 distinct CDR3 sequences, roughly 6.5% of which appear only once. The sequence came from a human donor in good health (CMV status not recorded). Some clones in this sample may be carry-over from other donors' samples. The chain joins TRBV28 to TRBJ1-5; D is perhaps TRBD1 (5 bases). The source material was PBMCs. The CDR3 reads CASSSPRDPTSNQPQHF. The CDR3 bases are TGTGCCAGCAGTTCCCCGAGGGACCCAACTAGCAATCAGCCCCAGCATTTT. Filled out from reference TRBV28 and TRBJ1-5, the complete variable domain reads DVKVTQSSRYLVKRTGEKVFLECVQDMDHENMFWYRQDPGLGLRLIYFSYDVKMKEKGDIPEGYSVSREKKERFSLILESASTNQTSMYLCASSSPRDPTSNQPQHFGDGTRLSIL.